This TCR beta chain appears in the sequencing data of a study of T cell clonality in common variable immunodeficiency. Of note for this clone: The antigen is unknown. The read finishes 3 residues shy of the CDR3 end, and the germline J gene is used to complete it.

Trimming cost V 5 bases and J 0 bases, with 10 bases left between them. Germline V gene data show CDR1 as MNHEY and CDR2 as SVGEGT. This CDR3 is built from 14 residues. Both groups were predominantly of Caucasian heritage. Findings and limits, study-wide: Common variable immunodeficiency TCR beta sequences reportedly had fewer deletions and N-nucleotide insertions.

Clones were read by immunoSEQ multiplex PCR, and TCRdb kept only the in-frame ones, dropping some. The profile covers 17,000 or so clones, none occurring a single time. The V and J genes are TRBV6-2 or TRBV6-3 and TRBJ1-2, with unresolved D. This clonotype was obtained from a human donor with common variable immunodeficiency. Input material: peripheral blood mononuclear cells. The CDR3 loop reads CASSTSPSNYGYTF. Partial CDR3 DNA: TGTGCCAGCAGTACATCACCCTCTAACTATGGC.